Shown below are 17 T cell receptor beta chains from a single sample sequenced in a study of STAT5B mutations in CD4+ large granular lymphocyte leukemia. Measured with immunoSEQ multiplex PCR; TCRdb has only the in-frame clones, and not every one. Of 40,000 to 50,000 clones listed, 80% to 85% were seen once; the top ten hold roughly 0.35%. Source material: CD4+ T cells from blood buffy coats. The receptors were gathered from a human donor in good health.

This sequence joins TRBV9 and TRBJ2-3, with TRBD2 matching over 14 bases. V was clipped by 3 bases and J by 1 base; unmatched bases: 7. CDR1 and CDR2 (germline): SGDLS, YYNGEE. The CDR3 covers 18 residues. CDR3 loop: CASSETSGGAYGTDTQYF. The CDR3 DNA sequence: TGTGCCAGCAGCGAGACTAGCGGGGGGGCGTATGGCACAGATACGCAGTATTTT.

J is TRBJ2-3 and V is TRBV5-1; unclear D gene. The germline gives CDR1 SGHRS, CDR2 YFSETQ. The CDR3 extends over 13 amino acids. The V and J ends lost 0 bases and 4 bases respectively, with 6 bases between them. This chain's CDR3 is CASSLAEADTQYF. In nucleotides, the CDR3 is TGCGCCAGCAGCTTGGCCGAAGCAGATACGCAGTATTTT.

The V gene is TRBV7-9, the J gene TRBJ2-2; TRBD2 agrees at 10 bases. CDR1 is SEHNR, CDR2 FQNEAQ, per germline (reference sequence). V lost 4 bases, J lost 5 bases, and 4 bases stayed unmatched. CDR3 length equals 15 residues. CDR3 sequence (DNA): TGTGCCAGCAGCTCTAGCGGGAGAGGTACCGGGGAGCTGTTTTTT. Residues: CASSSSGRGTGELFF.

The rearrangement uses TRBV27 and TRBJ2-7; D remains ambiguous. V shed 2 bases and J shed 0 bases, with 11 bases lying between them. CDR1 is MNHEY and CDR2 is SMNVEV in the germline V gene (reference sequence). There are 15 residues in the CDR3. The CDR3 DNA sequence: TGTGCCAGCAGTTTAGCCTCAGGTCTCTCCTACGAGCAGTACTTC. It codes for CASSLASGLSYEQYF.

This clone was seen only a few times. V is TRBV9 and J is TRBJ1-3; D call uncertain. The CDR3 loop spans 14 amino acids. Germline CDR1 is SGDLS and CDR2 is YYNGEE. Trimming stripped 0 bases from V and 1 base from J, with 5 bases between. The CDR3 region has the DNA TGTGCCAGCAGCGTAGAAGGGTCTGGAAACACCATATATTTT. Encoded protein: CASSVEGSGNTIYF.

The chain is built from TRBV5-1 and TRBJ2-5; possible D gene TRBD1, 6 bases. CDR3 length: 16 residues. V gave up 1 base and J gave up 1 base, with 14 bases separating them. The V gene's germline CDR1 is SGHRS and CDR2 YFSETQ. The CDR3 protein is CASSLTGPNPQETQYF. The CDR3, as DNA: TGCGCCAGCAGCTTGACAGGGCCCAATCCCCAAGAGACCCAGTACTTC. Together with reference TRBV5-1 and TRBJ2-5, the CDR3 gives the full variable domain: KAGVTQTPRYLIKTRGQQVTLSCSPISGHRSVSWYQQTPGQGLQFLFEYFSETQRNKGNFPGRFSGRQFSNSRSEMNVSTLELGDSALYLCASSLTGPNPQETQYFGPGTRLLVL.

The genes are TRBV16 and TRBJ1-4; TRBD1 is a possible D gene (5 bases). The CDR3 runs to 15 residues. Germline V CDR1 and CDR2: KGHSY, FQNENV. Trimming took off 0 bases at V and 3 bases at J, with 8 bases between the two ends. CDR3 in amino acids: CASSQSPGANEKLFF. The CDR3 nucleotides are TGTGCCAGCAGCCAATCTCCGGGGGCTAATGAAAAACTGTTTTTT.

V and J are TRBV5-1 and TRBJ2-7, with 9 bases fitting TRBD1. Losses at the gene ends were 0 bases for V and 0 bases for J; bases not matched to a gene: 4. This CDR3 region has 16 residues. Germline V gene lookup returns CDR1 SGHRS and CDR2 YFSETQ. The CDR3 nucleotides read TGCGCCAGCAGCTTGGGACAGGGGGTAGACTCCTACGAGCAGTACTTC. This encodes CASSLGQGVDSYEQYF.

The chain combines TRBV7-9 with TRBJ1-5; TRBD1 matches at 7 bases. With 5 bases clipped from V and 2 bases from J, the junction kept 3 bases outside the gene matches. Looked up from germline, CDR1 is SEHNR and CDR2 is FQNEAQ (reference sequence). CDR3 length equals 14 residues. The CDR3 region is CASSDDRGNQPQHF. The DNA of the CDR3 is TGTGCCAGCAGCGATGACAGGGGCAATCAGCCCCAGCATTTT.

The V and J genes are TRBV30 and TRBJ2-7; D might be TRBD1 (5 bases). Germline CDR1 reads GTSNPN; CDR2 reads SVGIG (reference sequence). The ends were cut back, 8 bases at V and 4 bases at J, with 18 bases in the middle. This CDR3 comprises 13 residues. CDR3 region: CAAVKGLVYEQYF. In nucleotides, the CDR3 is TGTGCCGCGGTCAAGGGGTTGGTTTACGAGCAGTACTTC.

This rearrangement joins TRBV4-1 to TRBJ2-5, with 7 bases matching TRBD2. Germline CDR1 reads MGHRA; CDR2 reads YSYEKL. The CDR3 sequence is 15 residues long. Unmatched junction bases numbered 7, after V lost 6 bases and J lost 0 bases. This chain's CDR3 is CASSRAGRNQETQYF. As DNA, the CDR3 is TGCGCCAGCAGTAGAGCGGGGAGAAACCAAGAGACCCAGTACTTC.

The chain links TRBV30 to TRBJ2-1; unclear D gene. Germline V gene data show CDR1 as GTSNPN and CDR2 as SVGIG (reference sequence). The CDR3 length is 13 residues. Between the trimmed V and J ends, which lost 5 bases and 0 bases, there was a span of 8 bases. The CDR3 coding sequence is TGTGCCTGGGAGCGTACCTCCTACAATGAGCAGTTCTTC. This gives the protein CAWERTSYNEQFF.

The rearrangement uses TRBV5-4 and TRBJ2-2; 7 bases fit TRBD1. J was trimmed by 7 bases and V by 0 bases; bases with no gene match: 6. Germline V gene sequence: CDR1 SGHNT, CDR2 YYREEE (reference sequence). CDR3 size: 15 residues. The CDR3 reads CASSLDVGGLGELFF. In nucleotides, the CDR3 is TGTGCCAGCAGCTTGGATGTAGGGGGCCTCGGGGAGCTGTTTTTT.

The chain employs TRBV6-4 and TRBJ2-1; TRBD2 might be the D (5 bases). Trimming left V 3 bases short and J 2 bases short, with 14 bases between. Germline V lookup: CDR1 MRHNA, CDR2 SNTAGT. The CDR3 spans 16 residues. The CDR3 coding sequence is TGTGCCAGCAGTGAGGACGGCCCGGGAACCTACAATGAGCAGTTCTTC. This sequence encodes CASSEDGPGTYNEQFF.

J is TRBJ2-7 and V is TRBV25-1; D gene ambiguous. CDR1 MGHDK and CDR2 SYGVNS come from the germline V gene. V lost 5 bases and J lost 3, with 17 bases in between. The CDR3 spans 15 residues. The DNA of the CDR3 is TGTGCCAGCAGTAACCATCGGCCAGGAGACTACGAGCAGTACTTC. It translates to CASSNHRPGDYEQYF.

The chain combines TRBV2 with TRBJ2-1; TRBD2 matches at 7 bases. After removal of 7 bases from V and 9 bases from J, the junction contained 9 bases not matched to a gene. Germline V lookup: CDR1 SNHLY, CDR2 FYNNEI. CDR3 size: 13 residues. As DNA, the CDR3 is TGTGCCAGCATCCGGACTAGGTCGTCTGAGCAGTTCTTC. Translation: CASIRTRSSEQFF.

The chain recombines TRBV7-2 with TRBJ2-2, with D perhaps being TRBD1 or TRBD2 (6 bases each). This CDR3 region has 14 residues. Trimming took off 3 bases at V and 4 bases at J, with 9 bases between the two ends. The V gene's germline CDR1 is SGHTA and CDR2 FQGNSA. CDR3 residues: CASSFGGGTGELFF. CDR3 sequence (DNA): TGTGCCAGCAGCTTTGGAGGGGGCACCGGGGAGCTGTTTTTT.